These T cell receptor beta chains were read from a single sample in a study of preoperative IRX-2 immunotherapy in early breast cancer. The method was immunoSEQ multiplex PCR; TCRdb's version includes in-frame clones alone and lacks a portion of them. The sample holds approximately 27,000 clones; approximately 80% are singletons and the top ten take less than 1.5%. The sequencing here drew on lymph node tissue, taken after IRX-2 immunotherapy. The receptors here all came from a human donor with breast cancer. The CDR3 runs from the conserved cysteine through the conserved F or W. D genes are given only for firm matches. Rows give clone size only sometimes, using once, few, many, or a class for an expanded clone.

>TRBV6-4|TRBJ1-5|NA|NA
CASSWVNQPQHF
TGTGCCAGCAGTTGGGTCAATCAGCCCCAGCATTTT
>TRBV27|TRBJ1-2|NA|NA
CASSLQGVTNYGYTF
TGTGCCAGCAGTTTACAGGGCGTAACGAACTATGGCTACACCTTC
>TRBV10-3|TRBJ1-4|NA|TRBD1
CAISERQGAKKLFF
TGTGCCATCAGTGAGCGACAGGGGGCGAAAAAACTGTTTTTT
>TRBV11-3|TRBJ2-1|NA|TRBD2
CASSLGSSGGYPFF
TGTGCCAGCAGCTTAGGGTCTAGCGGGGGGTATCCGTTCTTC
>TRBV29-1|TRBJ2-5|NA|TRBD2
CTVAGGEETQYF
TGCACGGTCGCGGGGGGGGAAGAGACCCAGTACTTC
>TRBV29-1|TRBJ2-5|NA|NA
CSVEVLRGETQYF
TGCAGCGTTGAAGTTCTCAGGGGAGAGACCCAGTACTTC
>TRBV6-8|TRBJ1-4|NA|NA
CASRSQGSGTNEKLFF
TGTGCCAGCAGATCACAGGGATCCGGAACTAATGAAAAACTGTTTTTT
>TRBV15|TRBJ1-4|few|TRBD1
CATSRGFTGTGDEKLFF
TGTGCCACCAGCAGAGGATTTACCGGGACAGGGGACGAAAAACTGTTTTTT
>TRBV27|TRBJ2-2|NA|TRBD2
CASTLWTSGSNTGELFF
TGTGCCAGCACCCTCTGGACTAGCGGGTCGAACACCGGGGAGCTGTTTTTT
>TRBV18|TRBJ2-3|once|NA
CASSPLGDSTDTQYF
TGTGCCAGCTCACCATTGGGGGATTCCACAGATACGCAGTATTTT
>TRBV6-8|TRBJ1-2|few|NA
CASSYSFPRRIPNYGYTF
TGTGCCAGCAGTTACTCTTTCCCTCGGAGGATACCGAACTATGGCTACACCTTC
>TRBV6-8|TRBJ1-5|NA|TRBD1
CASSYSDRDQPQHF
TGTGCCAGCAGTTACTCAGACAGGGACCAGCCCCAGCATTTT